The table lists the clone carrying this T cell receptor beta chain with a few counts. In the original processing: Reference gene primers were amplified, and this amplification served to estimate nucleated cell counts. Profiled with immunoSEQ multiplex PCR; TCRdb holds only in-frame clones, not every one. The V and J calls and clone size were taken over from that table, and D and trimming were inferred from the DNA. Of 76,000 or so clones in the sample, about four fifths were seen once. This record belongs to a study of blood T cell repertoires in COVID-19. Across the study: Samples representing acute and convalescent COVID-19 were sourced from the United States, Italy and Spain. T cells, B-cell-depleted T cells, or PBMCs provided the cDNA or gDNA that served as material.

V shed 0 bases, J shed 9 bases, and the junction held 4 bases outside the gene matches. CDR1 is MGHRA, CDR2 YSYEKL, per germline. The CDR3 is 15 residues long. V usage is TRBV4-1 and J usage is TRBJ1-6, with 8 nucleotides matching TRBD1. The source of this sequence is a middle-aged man with acute or convalescent COVID-19. Sample: peripheral blood. The CDR3, as DNA: TGCGCCAGCAGCCAAGAGGGGACAGGCCTTTCACCCCTCCACTTT. Protein: CASSQEGTGLSPLHF.